This TCR beta chain came from a study of cytomegalovirus exposure and HLA in healthy donors. Researchers ran the PCR with 60 Vbeta and 13 Jbeta primers. The repertoire was sequenced with immunoSEQ multiplex PCR; TCRdb's copy has only in-frame clones and lacks some. Seen here are approximately 150,000 clones, approximately 79% observed once, and the top ten hold more than 1.2%. J was trimmed by 4 bases and V by 3 bases; bases with no gene match: 7. Germline lookup yields CDR1 MNHEY and CDR2 SMNVEV (reference sequence). The CDR3 is 16 amino acids. The sample taken for sequencing was PBMCs. The chain has TRBV27 and TRBJ2-5, with 11 bases that match TRBD2. This TCR derives from a man aged 55-75 years in good health and CMV-seronegative. CDR3: CASSFTGTSGGETQYF. The CDR3 nucleotides read TGTGCCAGCAGTTTTACCGGGACTAGCGGTGGAGAGACCCAGTACTTC.